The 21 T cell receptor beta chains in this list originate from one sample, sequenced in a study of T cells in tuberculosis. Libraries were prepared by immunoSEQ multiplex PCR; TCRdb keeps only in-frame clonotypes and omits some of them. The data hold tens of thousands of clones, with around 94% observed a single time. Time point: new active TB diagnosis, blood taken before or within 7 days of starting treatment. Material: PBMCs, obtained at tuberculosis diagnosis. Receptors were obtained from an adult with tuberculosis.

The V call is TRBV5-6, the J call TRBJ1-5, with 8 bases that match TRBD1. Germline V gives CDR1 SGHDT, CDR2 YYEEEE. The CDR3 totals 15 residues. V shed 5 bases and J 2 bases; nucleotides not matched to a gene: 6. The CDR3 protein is CASSSGGAGNQPQHF. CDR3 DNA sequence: TGTGCCAGCAGTTCAGGGGGCGCCGGCAATCAGCCCCAGCATTTT. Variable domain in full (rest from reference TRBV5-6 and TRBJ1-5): DAGVTQSPTHLIKTRGQQVTLRCSPKSGHDTVSWYQQALGQGPQFIFQYYEEEERQRGNFPDRFSGHQFPNYSSELNVNALLLGDSALYLCASSSGGAGNQPQHFGDGTRLSIL.

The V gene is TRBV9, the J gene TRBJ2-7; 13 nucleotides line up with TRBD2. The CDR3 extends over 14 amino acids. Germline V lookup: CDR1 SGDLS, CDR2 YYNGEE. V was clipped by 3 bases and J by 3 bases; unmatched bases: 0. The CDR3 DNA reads TGTGCCAGCAGCGGGACTAGCGGGGGCTACGAGCAGTACTTC. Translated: CASSGTSGGYEQYF. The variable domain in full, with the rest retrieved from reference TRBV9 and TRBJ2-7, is DSGVTQTPKHLITATGQRVTLRCSPRSGDLSVYWYQQSLDQGLQFLIQYYNGEERAKGNILERFSAQQFPDLHSELNLSSLELGDSALYFCASSGTSGGYEQYFGPGTRLTVT.

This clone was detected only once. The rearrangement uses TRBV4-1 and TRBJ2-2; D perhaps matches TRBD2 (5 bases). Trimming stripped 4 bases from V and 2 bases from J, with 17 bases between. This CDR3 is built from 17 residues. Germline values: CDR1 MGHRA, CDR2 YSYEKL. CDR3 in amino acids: CASSPGFAGVNTGELFF. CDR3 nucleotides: TGCGCCAGCAGCCCGGGATTCGCTGGGGTCAACACCGGGGAGCTGTTTTTT.

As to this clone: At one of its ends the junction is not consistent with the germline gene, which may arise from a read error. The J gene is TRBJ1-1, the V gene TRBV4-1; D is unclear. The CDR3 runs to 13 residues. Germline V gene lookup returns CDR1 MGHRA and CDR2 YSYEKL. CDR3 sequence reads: CASSQDTVTEAFF. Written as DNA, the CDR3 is TGCGCCAGCAGTCAAGATACTGTGACTGAAGCTTTCTTT.

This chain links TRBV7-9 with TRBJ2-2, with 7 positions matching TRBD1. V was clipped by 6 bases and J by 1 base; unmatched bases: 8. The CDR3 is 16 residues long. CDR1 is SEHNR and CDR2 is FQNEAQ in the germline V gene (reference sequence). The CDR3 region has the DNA TGTGCCAGCAGTTATCCGGGACAGAGGAACACCGGGGAGCTGTTTTTT. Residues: CASSYPGQRNTGELFF.

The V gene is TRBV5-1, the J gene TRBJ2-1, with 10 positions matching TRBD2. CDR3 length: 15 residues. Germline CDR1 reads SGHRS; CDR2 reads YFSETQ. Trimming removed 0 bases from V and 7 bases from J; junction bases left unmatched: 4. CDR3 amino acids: CASSLDSGGFNEQFF. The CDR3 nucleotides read TGCGCCAGCAGCTTGGATAGCGGGGGGTTTAATGAGCAGTTCTTC.

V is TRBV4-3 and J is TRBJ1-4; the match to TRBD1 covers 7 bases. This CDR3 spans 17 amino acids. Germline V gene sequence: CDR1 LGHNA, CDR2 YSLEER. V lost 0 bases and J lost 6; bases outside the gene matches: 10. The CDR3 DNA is TGCGCCAGCAGCCAAGATCAGTCGGGGACAGCCCATGAAAAACTGTTTTTT. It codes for CASSQDQSGTAHEKLFF.

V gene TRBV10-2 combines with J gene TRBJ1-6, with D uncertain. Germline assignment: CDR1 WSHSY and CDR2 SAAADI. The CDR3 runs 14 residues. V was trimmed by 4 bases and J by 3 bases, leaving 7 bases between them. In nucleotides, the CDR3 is TGCGCCAGCAGTGTAGAGGGCTATAATTCACCCCTCCACTTT. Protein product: CASSVEGYNSPLHF.

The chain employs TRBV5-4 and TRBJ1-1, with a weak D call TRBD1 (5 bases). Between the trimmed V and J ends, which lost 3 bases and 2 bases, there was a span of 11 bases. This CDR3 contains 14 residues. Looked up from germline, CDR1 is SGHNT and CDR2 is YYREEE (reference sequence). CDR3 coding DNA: TGTGCCAGCAGCTGGGGCAGAGAAAACACTGAAGCTTTCTTT. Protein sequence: CASSWGRENTEAFF.

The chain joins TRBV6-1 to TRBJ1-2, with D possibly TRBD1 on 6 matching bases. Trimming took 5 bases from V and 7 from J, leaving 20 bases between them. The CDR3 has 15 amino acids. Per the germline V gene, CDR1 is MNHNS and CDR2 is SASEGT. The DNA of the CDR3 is TGTGCCAGCAGTTCTTGGTCGGACAGTTTCGGTGGCTACACCTTC. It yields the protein CASSSWSDSFGGYTF.

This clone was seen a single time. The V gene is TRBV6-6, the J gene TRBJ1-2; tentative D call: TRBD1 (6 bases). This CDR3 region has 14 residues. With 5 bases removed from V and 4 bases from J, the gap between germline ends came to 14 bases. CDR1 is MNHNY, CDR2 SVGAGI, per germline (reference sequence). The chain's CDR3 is CASSTPGDGYGYTF. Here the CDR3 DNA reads TGTGCCAGCAGTACCCCAGGGGACGGCTATGGCTACACCTTC.

The CDR3 sequence is CASSPNAGQPNSPLHF. CDR3 nucleotide sequence: TGCGCCAGCAGCCCGAACGCGGGACAGCCAAATTCACCCCTCCACTTT. The chain carries TRBV5-1 and TRBJ1-6, with TRBD1 matching over 7 bases. After removal of 4 bases from V and 7 bases from J, the junction contained 11 bases not matched to a gene. This CDR3 has 16 residues. Germline CDR1 SGHRS, CDR2 YFSETQ.

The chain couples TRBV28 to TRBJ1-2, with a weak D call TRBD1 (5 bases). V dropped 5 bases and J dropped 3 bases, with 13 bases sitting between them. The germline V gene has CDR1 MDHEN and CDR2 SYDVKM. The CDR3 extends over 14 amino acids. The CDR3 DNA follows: TGTGCCAGCAGTCCCCGGGGGACTTACTATGGCTACACCTTC. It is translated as CASSPRGTYYGYTF.

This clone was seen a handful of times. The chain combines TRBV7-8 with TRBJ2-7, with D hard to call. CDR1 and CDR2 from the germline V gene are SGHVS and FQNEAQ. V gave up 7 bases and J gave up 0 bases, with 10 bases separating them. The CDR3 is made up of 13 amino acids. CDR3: CASNQQSSYEQYF. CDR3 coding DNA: TGTGCCAGCAACCAACAGTCCTCCTACGAGCAGTACTTC.

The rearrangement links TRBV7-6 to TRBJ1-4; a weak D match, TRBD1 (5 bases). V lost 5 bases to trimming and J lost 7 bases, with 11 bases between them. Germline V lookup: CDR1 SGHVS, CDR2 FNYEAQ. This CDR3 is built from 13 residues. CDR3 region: CASSRSGGEKLFF. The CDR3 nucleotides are TGTGCCAGCAGCCGATCGGGGGGTGAAAAACTGTTTTTT.

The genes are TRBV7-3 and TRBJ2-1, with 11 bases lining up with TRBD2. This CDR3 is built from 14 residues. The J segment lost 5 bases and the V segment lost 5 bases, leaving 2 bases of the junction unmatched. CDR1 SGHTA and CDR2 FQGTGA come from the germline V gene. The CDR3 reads CASSLSGGDNEQFF. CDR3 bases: TGTGCCAGCAGCCTTAGCGGGGGGGACAATGAGCAGTTCTTC.

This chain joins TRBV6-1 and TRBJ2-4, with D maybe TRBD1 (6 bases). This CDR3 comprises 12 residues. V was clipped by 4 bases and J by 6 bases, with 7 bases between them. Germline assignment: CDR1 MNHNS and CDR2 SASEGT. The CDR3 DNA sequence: TGTGCCAGCAGTGCGACAGGAAACATTCAGTACTTC. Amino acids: CASSATGNIQYF.

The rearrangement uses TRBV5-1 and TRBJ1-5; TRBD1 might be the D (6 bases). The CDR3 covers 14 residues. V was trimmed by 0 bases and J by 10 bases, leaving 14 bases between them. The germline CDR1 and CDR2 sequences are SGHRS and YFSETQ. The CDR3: CASSLDGGDGPQHF. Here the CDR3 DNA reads TGCGCCAGCAGCTTGGATGGGGGCGATGGACCCCAGCATTTT.

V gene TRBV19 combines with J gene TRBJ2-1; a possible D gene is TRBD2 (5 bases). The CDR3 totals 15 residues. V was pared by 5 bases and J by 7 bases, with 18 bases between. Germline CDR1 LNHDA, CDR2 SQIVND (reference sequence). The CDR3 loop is CASSPEALVGNEQFF. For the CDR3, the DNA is TGTGCCAGTAGTCCCGAGGCACTAGTGGGTAATGAGCAGTTCTTC.

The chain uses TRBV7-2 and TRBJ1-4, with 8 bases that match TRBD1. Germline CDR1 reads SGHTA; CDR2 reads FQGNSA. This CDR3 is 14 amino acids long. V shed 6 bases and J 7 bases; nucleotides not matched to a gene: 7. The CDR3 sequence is CASRPTGVGEKLFF. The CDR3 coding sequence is TGTGCCAGCAGACCGACAGGGGTCGGTGAAAAACTGTTTTTT.

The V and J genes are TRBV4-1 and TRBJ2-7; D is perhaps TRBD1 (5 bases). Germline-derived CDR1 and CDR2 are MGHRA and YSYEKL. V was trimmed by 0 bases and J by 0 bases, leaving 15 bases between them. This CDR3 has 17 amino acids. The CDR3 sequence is CASSQDLWTRDSYEQYF. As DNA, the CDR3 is TGCGCCAGCAGCCAAGATTTGTGGACAAGAGACTCCTACGAGCAGTACTTC.